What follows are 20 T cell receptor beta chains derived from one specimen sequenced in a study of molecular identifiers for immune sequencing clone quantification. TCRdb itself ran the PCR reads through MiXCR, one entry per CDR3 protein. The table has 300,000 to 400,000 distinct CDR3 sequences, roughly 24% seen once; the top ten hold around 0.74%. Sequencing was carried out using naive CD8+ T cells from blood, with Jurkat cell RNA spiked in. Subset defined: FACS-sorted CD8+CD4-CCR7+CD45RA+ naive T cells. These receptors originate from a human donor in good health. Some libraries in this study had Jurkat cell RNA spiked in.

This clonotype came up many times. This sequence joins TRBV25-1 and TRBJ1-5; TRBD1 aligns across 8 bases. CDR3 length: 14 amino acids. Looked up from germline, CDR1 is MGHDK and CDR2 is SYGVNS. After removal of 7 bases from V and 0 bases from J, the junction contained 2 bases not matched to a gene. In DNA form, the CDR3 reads TGTGCCAGCAAGGGACAGGATAGCAATCAGCCCCAGCATTTT. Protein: CASKGQDSNQPQHF.

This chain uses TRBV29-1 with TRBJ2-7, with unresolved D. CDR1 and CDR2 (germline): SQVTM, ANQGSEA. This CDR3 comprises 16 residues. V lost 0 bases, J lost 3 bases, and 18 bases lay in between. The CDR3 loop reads CSVEDRKRHGSYEQYF. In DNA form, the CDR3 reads TGCAGCGTTGAAGATCGGAAGAGACACGGCAGCTACGAGCAGTACTTC.

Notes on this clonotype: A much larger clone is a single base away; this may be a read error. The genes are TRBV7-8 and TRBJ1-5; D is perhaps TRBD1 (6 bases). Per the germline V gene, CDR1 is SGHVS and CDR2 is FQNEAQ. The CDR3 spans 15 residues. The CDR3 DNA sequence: TGTGCCAGCAGCTTAGCGCAAGGGGACAATCCGCCCCAGCATTTT. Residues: CASSLAQGDNPPQHF.

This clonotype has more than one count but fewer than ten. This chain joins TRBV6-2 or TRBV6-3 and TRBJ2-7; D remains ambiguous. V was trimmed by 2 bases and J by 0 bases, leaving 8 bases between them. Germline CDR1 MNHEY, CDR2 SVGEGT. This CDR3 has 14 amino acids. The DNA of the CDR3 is TGTGCCAGCAGTTACCAGGCCAGCTCCTACGAGCAGTACTTC. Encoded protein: CASSYQASSYEQYF.

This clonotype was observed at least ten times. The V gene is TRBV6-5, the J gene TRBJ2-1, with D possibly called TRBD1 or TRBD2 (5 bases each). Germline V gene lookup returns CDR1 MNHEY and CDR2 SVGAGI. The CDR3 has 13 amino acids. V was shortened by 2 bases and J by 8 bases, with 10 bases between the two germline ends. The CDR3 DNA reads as TGTGCCAGCAGTTACGTTCCGGGGCATGAGCAGTTCTTC. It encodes CASSYVPGHEQFF.

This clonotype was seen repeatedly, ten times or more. Written as DNA, the CDR3 is TGTGCCAGCAGCCCCGGACTTTATACCTACAATGAGCAGTTCTTC. Protein sequence: CASSPGLYTYNEQFF. The chain employs TRBV12-3 or TRBV12-4 and TRBJ2-1; D is possibly TRBD2 (5 bases). V was trimmed by 6 bases and J by 2 bases, leaving 14 bases between them. This CDR3 comprises 15 residues.

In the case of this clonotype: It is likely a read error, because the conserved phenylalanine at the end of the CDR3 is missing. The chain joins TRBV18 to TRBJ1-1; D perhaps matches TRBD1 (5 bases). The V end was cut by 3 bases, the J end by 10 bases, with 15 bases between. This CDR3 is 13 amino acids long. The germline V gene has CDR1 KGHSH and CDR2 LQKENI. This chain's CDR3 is CASSPGTGLGAFL. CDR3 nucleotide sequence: TGTGCCAGCTCACCTGGTACGGGGCTGGGAGCTTTCCTT.

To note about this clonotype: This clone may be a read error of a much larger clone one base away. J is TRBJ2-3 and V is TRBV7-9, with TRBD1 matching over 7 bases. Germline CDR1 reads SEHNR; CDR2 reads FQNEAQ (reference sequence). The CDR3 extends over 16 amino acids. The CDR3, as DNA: TGTGCCAGCAGCTTACCCGACAGGGTTGACACAGATACGCAGTCTTTT. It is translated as CASSLPDRVDTDTQSF. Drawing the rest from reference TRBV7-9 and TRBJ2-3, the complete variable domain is DTGVSQNPRHKITKRGQNVTFRCDPISEHNRLYWYRQTLGQGPEFLTYFQNEAQLEKSRLLSDRFSAERPKGSFSTLEIQRTEQGDSAMYLCASSLPDRVDTDTQSFGPGTRLTVL.

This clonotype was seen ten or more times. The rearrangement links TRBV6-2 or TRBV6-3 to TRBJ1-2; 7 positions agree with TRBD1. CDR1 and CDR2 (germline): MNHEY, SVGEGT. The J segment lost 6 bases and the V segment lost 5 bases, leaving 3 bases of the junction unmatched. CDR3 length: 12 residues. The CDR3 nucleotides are TGTGCCAGCAGTCCAGACAGGGATGGCTACACCTTC. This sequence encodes CASSPDRDGYTF.

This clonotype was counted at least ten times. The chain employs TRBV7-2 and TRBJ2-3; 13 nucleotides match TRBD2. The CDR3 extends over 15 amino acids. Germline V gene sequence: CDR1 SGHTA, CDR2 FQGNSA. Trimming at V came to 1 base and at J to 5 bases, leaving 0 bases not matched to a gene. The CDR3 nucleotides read TGTGCCAGCAGCTTAGGACTAGCGGGGGGAGATACGCAGTATTTT. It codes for CASSLGLAGGDTQYF.

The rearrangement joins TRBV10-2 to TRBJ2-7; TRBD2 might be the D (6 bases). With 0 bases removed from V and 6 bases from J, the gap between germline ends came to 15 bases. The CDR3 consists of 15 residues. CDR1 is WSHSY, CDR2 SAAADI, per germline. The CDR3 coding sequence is TGCGCCAGCAGTGAGTCGGGGGGAGGTCTAAGCGAGCAGTACTTC. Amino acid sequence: CASSESGGGLSEQYF.

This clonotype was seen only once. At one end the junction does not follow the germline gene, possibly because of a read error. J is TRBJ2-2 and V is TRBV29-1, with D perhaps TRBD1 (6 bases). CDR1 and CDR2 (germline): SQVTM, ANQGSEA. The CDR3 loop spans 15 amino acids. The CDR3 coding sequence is TGCAGCGTTGAACTACAGGGAACGATGGTCGGGGAGCTGCTTTTT. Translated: CSVELQGTMVGELLF.

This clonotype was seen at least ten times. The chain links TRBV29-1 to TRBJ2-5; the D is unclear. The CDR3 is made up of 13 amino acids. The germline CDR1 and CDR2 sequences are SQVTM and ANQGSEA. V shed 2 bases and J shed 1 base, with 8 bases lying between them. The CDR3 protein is CSVERPVQETQYF. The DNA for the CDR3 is TGCAGCGTTGAACGACCAGTCCAAGAGACCCAGTACTTC. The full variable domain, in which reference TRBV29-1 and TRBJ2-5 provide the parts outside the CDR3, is SAVISQKPSRDICQRGTSLTIQCQVDSQVTMMFWYRQQPGQSLTLIATANQGSEATYESGFVIDKFPISRPNLTFSTLTVSNMSPEDSSIYLCSVERPVQETQYFGPGTRLLVL.

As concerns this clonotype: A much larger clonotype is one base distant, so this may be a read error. In nucleotides, the CDR3 is TGTGCCAGCAGTTACGGACAGGGACCCGGGCAGTACTTC. Translation: CASSYGQGPGQYF. This rearrangement joins TRBV6-5 to TRBJ2-7; 8 bases fit TRBD1. The CDR3 is made up of 13 amino acids. The V gene's germline CDR1 is MNHEY and CDR2 SVGAGI. V lost 2 bases, J lost 9 bases, and 6 bases stayed unmatched.

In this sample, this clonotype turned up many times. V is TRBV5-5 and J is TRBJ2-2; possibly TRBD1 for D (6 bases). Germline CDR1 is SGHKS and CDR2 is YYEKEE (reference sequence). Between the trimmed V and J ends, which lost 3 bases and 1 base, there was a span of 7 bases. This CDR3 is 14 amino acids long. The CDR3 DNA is TGTGCCAGCAGCTGGACAGTGAACACCGGGGAGCTGTTTTTT. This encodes CASSWTVNTGELFF.

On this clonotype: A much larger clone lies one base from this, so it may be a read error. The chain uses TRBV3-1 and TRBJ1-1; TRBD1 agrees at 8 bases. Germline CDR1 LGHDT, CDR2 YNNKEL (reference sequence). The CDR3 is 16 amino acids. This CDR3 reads CASSQPGQGGGTEALF. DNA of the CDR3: TGTGCCAGCAGCCAACCCGGACAGGGCGGCGGCACTGAAGCTCTCTTT.

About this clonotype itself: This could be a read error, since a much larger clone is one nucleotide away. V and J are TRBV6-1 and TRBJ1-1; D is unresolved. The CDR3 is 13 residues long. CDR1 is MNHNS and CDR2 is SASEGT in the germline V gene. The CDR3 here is CASSEGGNTEALF. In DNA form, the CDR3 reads TGTGCCAGCAGTGAAGGGGGTAACACTGAAGCTCTCTTT.

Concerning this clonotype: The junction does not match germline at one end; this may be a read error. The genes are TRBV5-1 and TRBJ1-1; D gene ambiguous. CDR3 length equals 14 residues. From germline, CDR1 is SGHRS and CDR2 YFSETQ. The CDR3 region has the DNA TGCGCCAGCAGCTTTTTAGGCCCTCTTGGAGAAGCTTCCTTT. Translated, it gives CASSFLGPLGEASF.

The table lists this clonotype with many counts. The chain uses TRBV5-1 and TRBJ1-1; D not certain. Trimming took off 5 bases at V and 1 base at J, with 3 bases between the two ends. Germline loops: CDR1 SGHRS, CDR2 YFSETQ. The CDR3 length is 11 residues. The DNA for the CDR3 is TGCGCCAGCAGGGAGAACACTGAAGCTTTCTTT. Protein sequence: CASRENTEAFF.

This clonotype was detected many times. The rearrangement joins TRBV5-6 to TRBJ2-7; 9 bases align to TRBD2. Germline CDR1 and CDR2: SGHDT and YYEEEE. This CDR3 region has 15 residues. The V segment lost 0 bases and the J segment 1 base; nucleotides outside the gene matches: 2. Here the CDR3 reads CASSLVTSGSYEQYF. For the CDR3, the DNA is TGTGCCAGCAGCTTGGTTACTAGCGGGTCCTACGAGCAGTACTTC.